This T cell receptor (beta chain) originates from a study of blood T cell repertoires in COVID-19. Study background: The origin of the acute and convalescent COVID-19 samples was the United States, Italy and Spain. The cDNA or gDNA used as material had been derived from T cells, B-cell-depleted T cells, or PBMCs.

Germline-derived CDR1 and CDR2 are ENHRY and SYGVKD. This CDR3 is built from 14 residues. The V gene lost 5 bases and the J gene lost 4 bases, with 14 bases spanning the gap. As processed by the authors: Amplification with reference gene primers provided the estimates of nucleated cell counts. Data came from immunoSEQ multiplex PCR; TCRdb stores just in-frame clones and leaves some out. V and J calls and clone size are given by that table; D and trimming were obtained from the DNA. This sample has some 160,000 clones, with over 75% found just once. Source material: peripheral blood. The chain is built from TRBV10-3 and TRBJ1-1; TRBD1 is a possible D gene (6 bases). This TCR was sampled from a woman aged 60-70 years with active COVID-19. This CDR3 reads CAISIQGGGTEAFF. CDR3 DNA: TGTGCCATCAGTATACAGGGTGGAGGCACTGAAGCTTTCTTT.